There are a few counts of the clone carrying this T cell receptor beta chain. In the study's own analysis: Scientists estimated how many nucleated cells there were by amplifying reference gene primers. The assay was immunoSEQ multiplex PCR, and TCRdb's table has in-frame clones only and misses some. V and J calls and clone size are given by that table; D and trimming were obtained from the DNA. The table includes roughly 150,000 clones, roughly nine tenths detected once. The sample is drawn from a study of blood T cell repertoires in COVID-19. The wider study: Italy, Spain and the United States were the sources of the convalescent and acute COVID-19 samples. T cells, B-cell-depleted T cells, or PBMCs provided the cDNA or gDNA that served as material.

The CDR3 has 16 residues. The germline V and J ends were trimmed by 3 bases and 0 bases, with 12 bases remaining between them. Germline V lookup: CDR1 MGHRA, CDR2 YSYEKL. Source material: peripheral blood. This sequence joins TRBV4-1 and TRBJ1-3, with D uncertain. This receptor was taken from a woman between 55 and 75 years old with active COVID-19. The CDR3 bases are TGCGCCAGCAGCCAGGGCAGTGAGCCCTCTGGAAACACCATATATTTT. As protein: CASSQGSEPSGNTIYF.